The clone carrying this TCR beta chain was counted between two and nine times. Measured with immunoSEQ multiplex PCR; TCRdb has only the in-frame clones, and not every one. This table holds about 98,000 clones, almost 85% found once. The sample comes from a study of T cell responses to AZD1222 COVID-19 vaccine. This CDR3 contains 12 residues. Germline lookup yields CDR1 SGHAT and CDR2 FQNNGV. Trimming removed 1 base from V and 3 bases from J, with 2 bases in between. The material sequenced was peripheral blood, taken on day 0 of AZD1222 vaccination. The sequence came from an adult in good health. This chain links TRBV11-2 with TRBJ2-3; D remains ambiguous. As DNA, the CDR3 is TGTGCCAGCAGCTTAGGAACAGATACGCAGTATTTT. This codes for CASSLGTDTQYF.